This entry lists 32 T cell receptor beta chains sequenced from one sample in a study of blood T cell repertoires in COVID-19 (dated by TCRdb to 2018 to 2020). Library construction relied on the immunoSEQ multiplex PCR assay. Imported from immuneACCESS, the table was reduced by TCRdb to in-frame sequences with V and J called. These copies leave out some clones; in studies compared against another copy, an unresolved V gene accounts for under half, and the cause of the remainder is not known. The sample yields about 180,000 clones; roughly 80% were counted once. The ten most abundant clones make up 5.6% of the sample. Sequenced sample: PBMCs or T cells enriched from blood (not recorded which). The origin of the receptors is a woman aged 40 to 49 with acute COVID-19.

This clone was seen more than once but under ten times. The gene calls are TRBV5-8 and TRBJ2-4, with D possibly being TRBD1 (5 bases). CDR3 length equals 11 residues. V gave up 4 bases and J gave up 6 bases, with 5 bases separating them. CDR1 SGHTS and CDR2 YDEGEE come from the germline V gene. This CDR3 reads CASSRGNIQYF. The CDR3 nucleotides are TGTGCCAGCAGCAGGGGAAACATTCAGTACTTC.

The rearrangement joins TRBV25-1 to TRBJ2-7; 10 nucleotides align to TRBD2. The germline V gene encodes CDR1 MGHDK and CDR2 SYGVNS. The CDR3 consists of 16 residues. V shed 5 bases, J shed 0 bases, and the junction held 7 bases outside the gene matches. CDR3 DNA: TGTGCCAGCAGTCACAATGGACTAGCGGACTCCTACGAGCAGTACTTC. Protein sequence: CASSHNGLADSYEQYF.

The genes are TRBV4-1 and TRBJ2-5; 7 bases line up with TRBD1. The CDR3 totals 16 residues. With 4 bases clipped from V and 5 bases from J, the junction kept 13 bases outside the gene matches. The germline V gene has CDR1 MGHRA and CDR2 YSYEKL. CDR3 coding DNA: TGCGCCAGCAGCCGTCTACAGGGGAGAGTGTGGGAGACCCAGTACTTC. Translated: CASSRLQGRVWETQYF.

The chain joins TRBV7-8 to TRBJ1-1; no clear D gene. This CDR3 spans 12 amino acids. Germline CDR1 and CDR2: SGHVS and FQNEAQ. Between the trimmed V and J ends, which lost 2 bases and 11 bases, there was a span of 12 bases. The CDR3 DNA follows: TGTGCCAGCAGCTTAAACGGGTATGAGGCTTTCTTT. This codes for CASSLNGYEAFF.

This clone was picked up one time. This chain links TRBV9 with TRBJ2-1, with 14 bases that match TRBD2. With 4 bases clipped from V and 14 bases from J, the junction kept 8 bases outside the gene matches. Germline CDR1 and CDR2: SGDLS and YYNGEE. The CDR3 totals 14 residues. The CDR3 loop reads CASSPSGLAGEEFF. DNA of the CDR3: TGTGCCAGCAGCCCCTCGGGACTAGCGGGAGAGGAGTTCTTC.

The chain recombines TRBV6-5 with TRBJ2-7; 9 bases are a match to TRBD1. The germline V gene encodes CDR1 MNHEY and CDR2 SVGAGI. CDR3 size: 13 residues. V lost 6 bases and J lost 5; bases outside the gene matches: 5. Written as DNA, the CDR3 is TGTGCCAGCAGGAAGGACAGGGGTAACGAGCAGTACTTC. Encoded protein: CASRKDRGNEQYF.

This rearrangement joins TRBV5-1 to TRBJ2-5; 7 bases line up with TRBD1. The CDR3 extends over 15 amino acids. V trimming: 4 bases; J trimming: 2 bases; junction bases outside the gene matches: 8. Germline V gene data show CDR1 as SGHRS and CDR2 as YFSETQ. CDR3 bases: TGCGCCAGCAGCCACGGAGACAGGGTGCAAGAGACCCAGTACTTC. It is translated as CASSHGDRVQETQYF.

V is TRBV13 and J is TRBJ2-5, with D maybe TRBD1 (7 bases). The CDR3 consists of 14 residues. Trimming removed 5 bases at V and 5 bases at J, with 15 bases between. The germline V gene encodes CDR1 PRHDT and CDR2 FYEKMQ (reference sequence). The CDR3 sequence: CASSPARGRETQYF. The CDR3 DNA sequence: TGTGCCAGCAGCCCCGCCAGGGGGAGGGAGACCCAGTACTTC.

The gene calls are TRBV2 and TRBJ1-4; D remains unclear. The germline V and J ends were trimmed by 6 bases and 2 bases, with 10 bases remaining between them. This CDR3 is built from 14 residues. In germline, CDR1 is SNHLY, CDR2 FYNNEI. The CDR3 reads CASRRDRTNEKLFF. CDR3 nucleotide sequence: TGTGCCAGCAGACGGGATCGCACTAATGAAAAACTGTTTTTT.

The V and J genes are TRBV7-9 and TRBJ2-1; D might be TRBD2 (6 bases). Germline CDR1 and CDR2: SEHNR and FQNEAQ (reference sequence). The CDR3 runs to 16 residues. Trimming took 1 base from V and 4 from J, leaving 14 bases between them. In DNA, the CDR3 is TGTGCCAGCAGCTTAGAAAGGGGAGGAAAGTACAATGAGCAGTTCTTC. It codes for CASSLERGGKYNEQFF.

The rearrangement joins TRBV10-3 to TRBJ2-2; TRBD2 matches at 7 bases. J was trimmed by 6 bases and V by 8 bases; bases with no gene match: 15. The CDR3 runs 16 residues. From germline, CDR1 is ENHRY and CDR2 SYGVKD. The CDR3 coding sequence is TGTGCCATCCGGCCCGGCCGGCTAGCGGTGCCCGGGGAGCTGTTTTTT. Protein: CAIRPGRLAVPGELFF.

V gene TRBV5-1 combines with J gene TRBJ2-5, with 11 bases lining up with TRBD2. The CDR3 spans 15 residues. Germline trimming cut 2 bases from V and 5 bases from J; bases unmatched to any gene: 5. CDR1 and CDR2 (germline): SGHRS, YFSETQ. The CDR3: CASSFGSSGRETQYF. DNA for the CDR3: TGCGCCAGCAGCTTTGGGTCTAGCGGGAGGGAGACCCAGTACTTC.

This clone has only one observation. The chain uses TRBV13 and TRBJ2-3; the D gene is possibly TRBD2 (5 bases). This CDR3 spans 16 amino acids. Germline lookup yields CDR1 PRHDT and CDR2 FYEKMQ (reference sequence). Trimming pared 3 bases from V and 7 bases from J, leaving 20 bases between. As DNA, the CDR3 is TGTGCCAGCAGCTTCAGCGGCGCGGGTCTTACAAATACGCAGTATTTT. Encoded protein: CASSFSGAGLTNTQYF.

The rearrangement links TRBV5-1 to TRBJ2-1, with D possibly matching TRBD2 (5 bases). V gave up 0 bases and J gave up 2 bases, with 9 bases separating them. The length of the CDR3 is 15 residues. Germline V CDR1 and CDR2: SGHRS, YFSETQ. The CDR3: CASSLDGGTYNEQFF. Here the CDR3 DNA reads TGCGCCAGCAGCTTGGATGGAGGTACCTACAATGAGCAGTTCTTC.

The chain carries TRBV7-2 and TRBJ1-2, with 11 bases identical to TRBD1. V dropped 5 bases and J dropped 11; count of bases not matched to a gene: 7. The CDR3 runs to 13 residues. Germline V lookup: CDR1 SGHTA, CDR2 FQGNSA. CDR3 in amino acids: CASSAGQGAPYTF. The CDR3 DNA is TGTGCCAGCAGCGCAGGACAGGGGGCCCCGTACACCTTC.

The chain carries TRBV5-1 and TRBJ1-1; D gene unclear. This CDR3 is built from 14 residues. The V end lost 0 bases, the J end lost 4 bases, and 10 bases lay between the germline ends. From germline, CDR1 is SGHRS and CDR2 YFSETQ. Here the CDR3 reads CASSLAVGVTEAFF. The DNA for the CDR3 is TGCGCCAGCAGCTTGGCCGTCGGGGTCACTGAAGCTTTCTTT.

This chain connects TRBV6-6 to TRBJ1-4, with TRBD1 matching over 8 bases. CDR1 and CDR2 from the germline V gene are MNHNY and SVGAGI (reference sequence). The CDR3 has 13 amino acids. Trimming at V came to 10 bases and at J to 7 bases, leaving 8 bases not matched to a gene. The CDR3 is CAIGRGLGEKLFF. The CDR3 nucleotides are TGTGCCATCGGCAGGGGGCTTGGTGAAAAACTGTTTTTT.

The chain has TRBV27 and TRBJ1-2, with a weak D call TRBD1 (6 bases). This CDR3 is 14 amino acids long. Germline V CDR1 and CDR2: MNHEY, SMNVEV (reference sequence). Trimming removed 3 bases at V and 5 bases at J, with 13 bases between. Here the CDR3 reads CASSLSRGGYGYTF. CDR3 coding DNA: TGTGCCAGCAGTTTGAGCAGGGGTGGATATGGCTACACCTTC.

V gene TRBV27 combines with J gene TRBJ2-6, with 7 bases fitting TRBD1. V lost 5 bases to trimming and J lost 1 base; unmatched junction nucleotides: 11. CDR3 length equals 18 residues. Per the germline V gene, CDR1 is MNHEY and CDR2 is SMNVEV (reference sequence). CDR3 sequence reads: CASSPRTGSYSGANVLTF. CDR3 DNA sequence: TGTGCCAGCAGTCCTCGGACAGGTTCTTATTCTGGGGCCAACGTCCTGACTTTC.

This clone appeared a single time. J is TRBJ1-6 and V is TRBV7-9, with TRBD1 identical over 7 bases. Germline values: CDR1 SEHNR, CDR2 FQNEAQ (reference sequence). V shed 5 bases, J shed 10 bases, and the junction held 8 bases outside the gene matches. The CDR3 is 14 residues long. CDR3 bases: TGTGCCAGCAGCACTCCCGGACAGGCCTCACCCCTCCACTTT. It encodes CASSTPGQASPLHF. Filled out from reference TRBV7-9 and TRBJ1-6, the complete variable domain reads DTGVSQNPRHKITKRGQNVTFRCDPISEHNRLYWYRQTLGQGPEFLTYFQNEAQLEKSRLLSDRFSAERPKGSFSTLEIQRTEQGDSAMYLCASSTPGQASPLHFGNGTRLTVT.

This clone occurred a few times. The chain links TRBV5-8 to TRBJ2-7, with D possibly matching TRBD2 (5 bases). V lost 2 bases, J lost 3 bases, and 12 bases lay in between. CDR1 is SGHTS, CDR2 YDEGEE, per germline. This CDR3 is built from 14 residues. The CDR3 DNA reads TGTGCCAGCAGCTTTCTAACTAGTGGCTACGAGCAGTACGTC. Its translation: CASSFLTSGYEQYV.

In its sample, this clone was seen once. The chain has TRBV29-1 and TRBJ2-2; TRBD2 matches 8 bases. The CDR3 is 13 residues long. J was trimmed by 4 bases and V by 5 bases; bases with no gene match: 3. The germline gives CDR1 SQVTM, CDR2 ANQGSEA. This CDR3 reads CSVTSGSTGELFF. The CDR3 bases are TGCAGCGTTACTAGCGGTAGCACCGGGGAGCTGTTTTTT.

The gene calls are TRBV5-1 and TRBJ1-1; D might be TRBD1 (6 bases). Trimming took 2 bases from V and 1 from J, leaving 9 bases between them. CDR1 SGHRS and CDR2 YFSETQ come from the germline V gene. The CDR3 has 14 residues. DNA of the CDR3: TGCGCCAGCAGCTTCCAGGGGCCGAACACTGAAGCTTTCTTT. As protein: CASSFQGPNTEAFF.

The genes are TRBV5-4 and TRBJ2-3; D might be TRBD2 (5 bases). The CDR3 consists of 14 residues. In germline, CDR1 is SGHNT, CDR2 YYREEE (reference sequence). Deletions cut 2 bases from V and 5 bases from J, with 12 bases between. CDR3 loop: CASSFTLRGDTQYF. CDR3 nucleotides: TGTGCCAGCAGCTTTACACTCCGGGGAGATACGCAGTATTTT.

This clone showed up just once. The gene calls are TRBV19 and TRBJ2-6; D might be TRBD1 (5 bases). Germline CDR1 is LNHDA and CDR2 is SQIVND (reference sequence). Trimming pared 5 bases from V and 2 bases from J, leaving 7 bases between. This CDR3 has 14 residues. CDR3 coding DNA: TGTGCCAGTAGTGGCAGGGCTGGGGCCAACGTCCTGACTTTC. It translates to CASSGRAGANVLTF.

The CDR3 spells CASRALVRESDYEQYF. The CDR3, as DNA: TGTGCCAGCAGGGCACTTGTGCGGGAGAGTGACTACGAGCAGTACTTC. This sequence joins TRBV6-6 and TRBJ2-7; 7 nucleotides align to TRBD2. Germline-derived CDR1 and CDR2 are MNHNY and SVGAGI (reference sequence). V gave up 6 bases and J gave up 3 bases; unmatched junction bases: 14. The CDR3 is 16 residues long.

This clone has just a few counts. DNA for the CDR3: TGTGCCAGCAGCCCTACACGGGATCATGGCTACACCTTC. Protein product: CASSPTRDHGYTF. V gene TRBV7-2 combines with J gene TRBJ1-2; D remains unclear. This CDR3 has 13 amino acids. Germline V gene sequence: CDR1 SGHTA, CDR2 FQGNSA. The V and J ends lost 5 bases and 6 bases respectively, with 13 bases between them.

The chain recombines TRBV19 with TRBJ2-1; D gene uncertain. CDR3 size: 13 residues. Germline CDR1 is LNHDA and CDR2 is SQIVND (reference sequence). Trimming cost V 6 bases and J 6 bases, with 12 bases left between them. DNA of the CDR3: TGTGCCAGTAGGCCCGAAATCGGCAATGAGCAGTTCTTC. Protein: CASRPEIGNEQFF. The full variable domain, its missing parts supplied by reference TRBV19 and TRBJ2-1, is DGGITQSPKYLFRKEGQNVTLSCEQNLNHDAMYWYRQDPGQGLRLIYYSQIVNDFQKGDIAEGYSVSREKKESFPLTVTSAQKNPTAFYLCASRPEIGNEQFFGPGTRLTVL.

The rearrangement links TRBV4-2 to TRBJ2-5, with TRBD2 matching over 15 bases. V lost 4 bases, J lost 4 bases, and 1 base stayed unmatched. The CDR3 is 15 amino acids. Per germline, CDR1 LGHNA and CDR2 YNFKEQ. CDR3: CASSPGLAGGETQYF. CDR3 nucleotides: TGTGCCAGCAGCCCGGGACTAGCGGGAGGAGAGACCCAGTACTTC.

This rearrangement joins TRBV27 to TRBJ2-7; 8 bases are a match to TRBD2. The germline gives CDR1 MNHEY, CDR2 SMNVEV (reference sequence). CDR3 length: 14 residues. V lost 3 bases to trimming and J lost 4 bases; unmatched junction nucleotides: 5. CDR3 nucleotide sequence: TGTGCCAGCAGTTTCCGAACTAGCGGATACGAGCAGTACTTC. It codes for CASSFRTSGYEQYF.

The gene calls are TRBV3-1 (or the pseudogene TRBV3-2) and TRBJ1-1; TRBD1 agrees at 7 bases. V trimming: 4 bases; J trimming: 3 bases; junction bases outside the gene matches: 11. The CDR3 spans 16 residues. The germline CDR1 and CDR2 sequences are LGHDT and YNNKEL (reference sequence). Here the CDR3 reads CASSPRSKGAHTEAFF. CDR3 sequence (DNA): TGTGCCAGCAGCCCAAGGAGTAAGGGGGCCCACACTGAAGCTTTCTTT.

This clone was seen more than once but under ten times. CDR3 in DNA: TGCGCCAGCAGCTTCGTCAGGGGGCCCCTGAACACTGAAGCTTTCTTT. This sequence encodes CASSFVRGPLNTEAFF. This rearrangement joins TRBV5-1 to TRBJ1-1, with 8 bases identical to TRBD1. Germline values: CDR1 SGHRS, CDR2 YFSETQ. This CDR3 has 16 residues. J was trimmed by 0 bases and V by 2 bases; bases with no gene match: 6.